Below, 2 T cell receptor beta chains from the same sample are listed, as sequenced in a study of patients and donors after allogeneic stem cell transplantation. Using its own MiXCR run on the RT-PCR reads, TCRdb lists one record per CDR3 protein. The repertoire holds about 410,000 distinct CDR3 sequences, with 16% as singletons. Sequenced sample: blood, either unsorted or a sorted T cell fraction (not recorded which). The origin of the receptors is a human donor who was either an allogeneic HSCT recipient or a stem cell or donor lymphocyte infusion donor (not recorded which). It is not recorded whose cells these are; they may come from a transplant donor.

The genes are TRBV7-3 and TRBJ2-7; D may be TRBD2 (6 bases). Germline V gene sequence: CDR1 SGHTA, CDR2 FQGTGA. Trimming shortened V by 2 bases and J by 7 bases, and 12 bases separated the two germline ends. The length of the CDR3 is 13 residues. CDR3 region: CASSLHGEEEQYF. CDR3 nucleotide sequence: TGTGCCAGCAGCTTACACGGGGAGGAAGAGCAGTACTTC.

The gene calls are TRBV20-1 and TRBJ2-7; D is perhaps TRBD1 (6 bases). V gave up 3 bases and J gave up 3 bases, with 27 bases separating them. Germline loops: CDR1 DFQATT, CDR2 SNEGSKA (reference sequence). This CDR3 spans 18 amino acids. This CDR3 reads CSARGNTGTLDPLYEQYF. The CDR3 region has the DNA TGCAGTGCTAGGGGGAACACCGGGACACTTGATCCCCTCTACGAGCAGTACTTC.